These 3 T cell receptor beta chains were all obtained from the same sample, sequenced in a study of PD-1 blockade in classical Hodgkin lymphoma. Sequencing used immunoSEQ multiplex PCR; TCRdb keeps in-frame clones, though not all of them. The sample contains about 94,000 clones, 89% of which appear only once. Relapses following autologous stem cell transplantation were seen in all patients, with brentuximab vedotin exposure varying. The starting material was peripheral blood mononuclear cells (PBMCs), obtained before the second cycle of nivolumab. The origin of the receptors is a human donor with classical Hodgkin lymphoma.

The chain employs TRBV28 and TRBJ1-2; the D is unclear. The CDR3 extends over 12 amino acids. Between the trimmed V and J ends, which lost 3 bases and 4 bases, there was a span of 6 bases. CDR1 and CDR2 from the germline V gene are MDHEN and SYDVKM. In DNA form, the CDR3 reads TGTGCCAGCAGTTTCTCAGTCTATGGCTACACCTTC. Its protein is CASSFSVYGYTF.

This chain joins TRBV10-1 and TRBJ1-1; D may be TRBD1 (5 bases). V lost 2 bases and J lost 1, with 8 bases in between. The CDR3 runs to 14 residues. CDR1 is WNHNN and CDR2 is SYGVQD in the germline V gene (reference sequence). CDR3 loop: CASSEIGANTEAFF. The CDR3 DNA follows: TGCGCCAGCAGTGAGATCGGGGCGAACACTGAAGCTTTCTTT.

This clone was seen more than once but under ten times. This rearrangement joins TRBV7-9 to TRBJ1-6, with D unresolved. V dropped 6 bases and J dropped 7 bases, with 10 bases sitting between them. Germline lookup yields CDR1 SEHNR and CDR2 FQNEAQ (reference sequence). This CDR3 spans 13 amino acids. The chain's CDR3 is CASSSGLNSPLHF. In DNA form, the CDR3 reads TGTGCCAGCAGTTCTGGACTCAATTCACCCCTCCACTTT.